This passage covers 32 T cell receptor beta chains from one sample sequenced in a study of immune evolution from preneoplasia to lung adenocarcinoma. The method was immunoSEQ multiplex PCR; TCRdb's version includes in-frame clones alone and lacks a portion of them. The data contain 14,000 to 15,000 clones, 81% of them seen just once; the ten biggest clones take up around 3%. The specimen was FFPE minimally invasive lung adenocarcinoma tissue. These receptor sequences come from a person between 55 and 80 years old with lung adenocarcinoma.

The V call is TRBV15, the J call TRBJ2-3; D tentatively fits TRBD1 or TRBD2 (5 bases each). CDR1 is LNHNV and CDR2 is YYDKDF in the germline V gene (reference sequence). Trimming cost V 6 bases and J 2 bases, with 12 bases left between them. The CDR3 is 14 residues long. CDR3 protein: CATRGDSYTDTQYF. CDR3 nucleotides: TGTGCCACCAGGGGAGACAGCTACACAGATACGCAGTATTTT.

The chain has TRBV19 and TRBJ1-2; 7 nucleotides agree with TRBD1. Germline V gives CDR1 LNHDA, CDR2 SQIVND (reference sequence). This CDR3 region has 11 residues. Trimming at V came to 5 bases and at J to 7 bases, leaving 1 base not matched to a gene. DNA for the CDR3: TGTGCCAGTAGTGACAGGGTTGGCTACACCTTC. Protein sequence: CASSDRVGYTF.

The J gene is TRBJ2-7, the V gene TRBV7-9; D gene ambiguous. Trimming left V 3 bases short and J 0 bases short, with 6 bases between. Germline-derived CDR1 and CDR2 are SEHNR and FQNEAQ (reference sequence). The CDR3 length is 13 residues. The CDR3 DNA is TGTGCCAGCAGCTTCCCCTCCTCCTACGAGCAGTACTTC. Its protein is CASSFPSSYEQYF.

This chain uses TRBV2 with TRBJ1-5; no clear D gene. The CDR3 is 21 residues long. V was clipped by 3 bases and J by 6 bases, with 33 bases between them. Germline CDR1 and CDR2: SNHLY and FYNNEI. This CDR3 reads CASSDRLTSGAELPPSQPQHF. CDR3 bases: TGTGCCAGCAGTGACCGCTTGACCAGTGGAGCCGAACTCCCCCCCAGTCAGCCCCAGCATTTT.

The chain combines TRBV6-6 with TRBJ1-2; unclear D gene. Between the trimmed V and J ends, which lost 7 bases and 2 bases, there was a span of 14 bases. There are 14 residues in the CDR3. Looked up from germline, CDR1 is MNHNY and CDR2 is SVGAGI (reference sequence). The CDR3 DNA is TGTGCCAGCACCACACGGACTCAAAACTATGGCTACACCTTC. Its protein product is CASTTRTQNYGYTF.

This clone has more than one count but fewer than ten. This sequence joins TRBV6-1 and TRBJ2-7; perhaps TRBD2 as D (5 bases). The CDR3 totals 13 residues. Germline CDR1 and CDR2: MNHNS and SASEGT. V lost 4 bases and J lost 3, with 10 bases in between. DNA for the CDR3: TGTGCCAGCAGTGTAGACGGACTCTACGAGCAGTACTTC. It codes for CASSVDGLYEQYF.

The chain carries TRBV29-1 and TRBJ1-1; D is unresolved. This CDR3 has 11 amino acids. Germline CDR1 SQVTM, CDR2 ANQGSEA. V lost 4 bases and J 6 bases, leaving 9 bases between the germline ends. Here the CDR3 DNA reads TGCAGCGTTGTGGCAATACCTGAAGCTTTCTTT. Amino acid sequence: CSVVAIPEAFF.

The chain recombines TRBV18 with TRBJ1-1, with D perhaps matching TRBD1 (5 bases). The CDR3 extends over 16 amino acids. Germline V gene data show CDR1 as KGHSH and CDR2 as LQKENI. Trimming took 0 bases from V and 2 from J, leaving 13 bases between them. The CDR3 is CASSPPTRAINTEAFF. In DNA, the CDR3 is TGTGCCAGCTCACCACCGACCAGGGCCATTAACACTGAAGCTTTCTTT.

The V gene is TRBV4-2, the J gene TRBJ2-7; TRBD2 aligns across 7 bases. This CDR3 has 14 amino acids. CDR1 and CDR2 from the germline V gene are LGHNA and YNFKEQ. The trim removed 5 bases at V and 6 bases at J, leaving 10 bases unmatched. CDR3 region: CASSNDWGGAEQYF. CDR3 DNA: TGTGCCAGCAGCAACGATTGGGGGGGAGCCGAGCAGTACTTC.

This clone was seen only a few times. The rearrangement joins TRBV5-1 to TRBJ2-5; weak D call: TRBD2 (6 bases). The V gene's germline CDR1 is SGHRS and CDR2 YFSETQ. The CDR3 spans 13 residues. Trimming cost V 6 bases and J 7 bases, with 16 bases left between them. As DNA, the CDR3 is TGCGCCAGCATGGTCGGGGGAGGAGGGACCCAGTACTTC. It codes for CASMVGGGGTQYF.

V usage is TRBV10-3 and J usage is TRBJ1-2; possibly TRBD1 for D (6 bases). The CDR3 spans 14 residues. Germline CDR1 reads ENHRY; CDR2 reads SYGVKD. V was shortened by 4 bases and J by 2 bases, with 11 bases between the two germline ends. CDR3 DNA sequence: TGTGCCATCAGTGTGGACAGCGTCAACTATGGCTACACCTTC. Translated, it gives CAISVDSVNYGYTF.

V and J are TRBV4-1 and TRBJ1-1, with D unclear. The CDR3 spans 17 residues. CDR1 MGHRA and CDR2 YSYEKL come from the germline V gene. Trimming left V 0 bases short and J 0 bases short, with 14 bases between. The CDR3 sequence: CASSQDFRGSMNTEAFF. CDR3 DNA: TGCGCCAGCAGCCAAGATTTTCGGGGTTCGATGAACACTGAAGCTTTCTTT.

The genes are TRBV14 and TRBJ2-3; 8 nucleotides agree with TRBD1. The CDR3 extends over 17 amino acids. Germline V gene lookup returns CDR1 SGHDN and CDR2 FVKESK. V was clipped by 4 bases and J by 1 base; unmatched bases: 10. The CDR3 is CASSPWTSTGGTDTQYF. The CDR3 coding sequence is TGTGCCAGCAGCCCCTGGACTTCGACAGGGGGCACAGATACGCAGTATTTT.

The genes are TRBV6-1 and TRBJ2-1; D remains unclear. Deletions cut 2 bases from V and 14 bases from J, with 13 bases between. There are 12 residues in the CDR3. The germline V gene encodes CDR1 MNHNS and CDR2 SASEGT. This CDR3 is CASSETGRREFF. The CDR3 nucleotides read TGTGCCAGCAGTGAAACCGGACGTCGGGAGTTCTTC.

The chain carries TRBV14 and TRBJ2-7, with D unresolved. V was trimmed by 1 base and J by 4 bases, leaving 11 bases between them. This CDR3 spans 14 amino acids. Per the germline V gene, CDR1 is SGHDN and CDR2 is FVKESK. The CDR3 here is CASSQGQSLYEQYF. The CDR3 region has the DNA TGTGCCAGCAGCCAAGGACAATCTCTTTACGAGCAGTACTTC.

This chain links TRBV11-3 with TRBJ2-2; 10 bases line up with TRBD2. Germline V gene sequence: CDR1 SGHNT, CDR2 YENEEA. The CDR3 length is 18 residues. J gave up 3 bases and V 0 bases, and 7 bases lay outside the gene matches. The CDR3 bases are TGTGCCAGCAGCTTAGATCAGTGGCTAGCGGGAGACACCGGGGAGCTGTTTTTT. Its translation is CASSLDQWLAGDTGELFF. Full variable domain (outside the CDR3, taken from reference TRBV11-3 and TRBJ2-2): EAGVVQSPRYKIIEKKQPVAFWCNPISGHNTLYWYLQNLGQGPELLIRYENEEAVDDSQLPKDRFSAERLKGVDSTLKIQPAELGDSAVYLCASSLDQWLAGDTGELFFGEGSRLTVL.

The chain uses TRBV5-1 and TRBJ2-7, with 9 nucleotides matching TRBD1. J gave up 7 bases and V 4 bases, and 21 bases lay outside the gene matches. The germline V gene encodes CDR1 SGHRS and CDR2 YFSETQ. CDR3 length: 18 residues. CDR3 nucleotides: TGCGCCAGCAGCCATTCCCGGGACAGGGCCTCCCCCTTGAGGGAGCAGTACTTC. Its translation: CASSHSRDRASPLREQYF.

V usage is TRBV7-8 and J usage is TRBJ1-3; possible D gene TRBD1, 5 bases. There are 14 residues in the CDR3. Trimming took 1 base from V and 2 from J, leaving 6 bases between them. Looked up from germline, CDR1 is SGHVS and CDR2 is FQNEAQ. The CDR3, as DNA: TGTGCCAGCAGCTTAGGGGGGGCTGGAAACACCATATATTTT. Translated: CASSLGGAGNTIYF.

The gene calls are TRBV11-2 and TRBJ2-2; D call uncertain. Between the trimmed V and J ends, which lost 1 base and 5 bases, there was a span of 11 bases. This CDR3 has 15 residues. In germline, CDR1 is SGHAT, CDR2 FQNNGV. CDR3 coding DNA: TGTGCCAGCAGCTTAGGGTCTCGCAGGACCGGGGAGCTGTTTTTT. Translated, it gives CASSLGSRRTGELFF. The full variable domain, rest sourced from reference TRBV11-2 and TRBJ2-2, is EAGVAQSPRYKIIEKRQSVAFWCNPISGHATLYWYQQILGQGPKLLIQFQNNGVVDDSQLPKDRFSAERLKGVDSTLKIQPAKLEDSAVYLCASSLGSRRTGELFFGEGSRLTVL.

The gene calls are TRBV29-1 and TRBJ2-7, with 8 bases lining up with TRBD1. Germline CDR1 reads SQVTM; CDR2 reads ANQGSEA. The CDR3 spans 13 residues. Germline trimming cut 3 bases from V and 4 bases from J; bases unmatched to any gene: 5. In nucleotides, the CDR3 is TGCAGCGTTGATGTCCAGGGGGCGTACGAGCAGTACTTC. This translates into CSVDVQGAYEQYF.

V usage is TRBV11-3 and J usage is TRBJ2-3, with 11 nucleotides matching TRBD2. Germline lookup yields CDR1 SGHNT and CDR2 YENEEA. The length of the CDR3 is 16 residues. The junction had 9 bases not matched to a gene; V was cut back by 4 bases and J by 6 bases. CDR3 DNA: TGTGCCAGCAGCTCCCAGCTAGCGGGAGGAGGGGATACGCAGTATTTT. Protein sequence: CASSSQLAGGGDTQYF.

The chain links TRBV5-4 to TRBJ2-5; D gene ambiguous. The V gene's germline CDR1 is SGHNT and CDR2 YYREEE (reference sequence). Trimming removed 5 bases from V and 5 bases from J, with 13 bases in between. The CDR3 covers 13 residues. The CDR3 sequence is CASRTGLRETQYF. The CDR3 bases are TGTGCCAGCAGAACGGGCCTCCGGGAGACCCAGTACTTC.

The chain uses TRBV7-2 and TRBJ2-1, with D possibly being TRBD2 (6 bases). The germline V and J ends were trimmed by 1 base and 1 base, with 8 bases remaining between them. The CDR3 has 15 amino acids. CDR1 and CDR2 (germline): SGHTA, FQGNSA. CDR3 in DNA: TGTGCCAGCAGCTTAGACGGGAGTTCCTACAATGAGCAGTTCTTC. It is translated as CASSLDGSSYNEQFF.

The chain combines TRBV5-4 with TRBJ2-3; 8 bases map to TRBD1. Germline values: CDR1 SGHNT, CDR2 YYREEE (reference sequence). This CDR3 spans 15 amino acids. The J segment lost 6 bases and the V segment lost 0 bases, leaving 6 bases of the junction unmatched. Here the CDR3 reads CASSLAGQGADTQYF. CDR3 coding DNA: TGTGCCAGCAGCTTGGCCGGGCAGGGGGCGGATACGCAGTATTTT. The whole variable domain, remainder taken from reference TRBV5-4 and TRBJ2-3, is ETGVTQSPTHLIKTRGQQVTLRCSSQSGHNTVSWYQQALGQGPQFIFQYYREEENGRGNFPPRFSGLQFPNYSSELNVNALELDDSALYLCASSLAGQGADTQYFGPGTRLTVL.

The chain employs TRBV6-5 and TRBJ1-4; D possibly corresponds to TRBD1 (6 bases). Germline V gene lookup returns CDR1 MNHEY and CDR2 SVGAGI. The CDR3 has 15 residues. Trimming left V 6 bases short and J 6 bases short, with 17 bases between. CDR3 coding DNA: TGTGCCAGCAGCCCAGCAGGGGCTGGCGATGAAAAACTGTTTTTT. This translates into CASSPAGAGDEKLFF.

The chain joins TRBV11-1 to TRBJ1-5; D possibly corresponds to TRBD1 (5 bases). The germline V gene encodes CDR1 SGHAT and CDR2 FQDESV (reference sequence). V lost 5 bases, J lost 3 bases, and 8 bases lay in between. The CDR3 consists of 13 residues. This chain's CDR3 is CASSAGVNQPQHF. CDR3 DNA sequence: TGTGCCAGCAGCGCGGGGGTCAATCAGCCCCAGCATTTT.

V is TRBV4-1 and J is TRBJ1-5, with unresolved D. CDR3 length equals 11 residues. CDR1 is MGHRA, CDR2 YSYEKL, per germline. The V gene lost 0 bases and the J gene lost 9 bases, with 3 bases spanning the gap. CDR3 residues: CASSQEPPQHF. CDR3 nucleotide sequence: TGCGCCAGCAGCCAAGAACCGCCCCAGCATTTT.

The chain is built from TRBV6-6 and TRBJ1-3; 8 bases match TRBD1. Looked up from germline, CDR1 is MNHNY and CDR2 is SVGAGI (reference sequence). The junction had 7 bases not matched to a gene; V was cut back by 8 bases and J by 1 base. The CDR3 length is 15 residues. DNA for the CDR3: TGTGCCAGCTCAAATACAGGGGGATCTGGAAACACCATATATTTT. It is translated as CASSNTGGSGNTIYF.

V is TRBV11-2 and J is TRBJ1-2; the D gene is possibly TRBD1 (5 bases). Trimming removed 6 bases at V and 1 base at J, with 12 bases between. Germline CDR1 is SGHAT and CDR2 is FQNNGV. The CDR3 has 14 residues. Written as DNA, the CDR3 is TGTGCCAGCAGAACGGGACCTCGTAACTATGGCTACACCTTC. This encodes CASRTGPRNYGYTF.

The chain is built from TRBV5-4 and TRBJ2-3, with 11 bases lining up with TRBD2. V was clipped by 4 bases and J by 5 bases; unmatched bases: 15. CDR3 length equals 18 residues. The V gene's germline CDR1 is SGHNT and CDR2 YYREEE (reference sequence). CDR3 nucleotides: TGTGCCAGCAGCCCCCTGAGTATAGCGGGGGGGCAGGAAGATACGCAGTATTTT. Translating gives CASSPLSIAGGQEDTQYF.

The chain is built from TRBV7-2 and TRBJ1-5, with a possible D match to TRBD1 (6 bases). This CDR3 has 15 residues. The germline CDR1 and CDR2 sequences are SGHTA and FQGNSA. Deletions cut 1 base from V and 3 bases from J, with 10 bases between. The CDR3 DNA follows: TGTGCCAGCAGCTTAGAGGACAGAGCCAATCAGCCCCAGCATTTT. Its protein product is CASSLEDRANQPQHF.

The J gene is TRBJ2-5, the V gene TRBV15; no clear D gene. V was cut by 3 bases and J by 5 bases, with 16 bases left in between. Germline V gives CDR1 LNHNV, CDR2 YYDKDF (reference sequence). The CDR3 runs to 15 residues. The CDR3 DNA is TGTGCCACCAGCAGGGTTACACGGAACGGGGAGACCCAGTACTTC. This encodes CATSRVTRNGETQYF. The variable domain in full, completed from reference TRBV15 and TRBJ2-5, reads DAMVIQNPRYQVTQFGKPVTLSCSQTLNHNVMYWYQQKSSQAPKLLFHYYDKDFNNEADTPDNFQSRRPNTSFCFLDIRSPGLGDTAMYLCATSRVTRNGETQYFGPGTRLLVL.